The clone carrying this T cell receptor beta chain was detected many times. Its target is unknown. TCRdb redid the calling of the 5' RACE reads with MiXCR, one entry per CDR3 protein. The sample carries approximately 120,000 distinct CDR3 sequences, roughly 8.2% recorded once. The data are from a study of T cells after yellow fever vaccination. Whole-study results and caveats: Post-booster repertoires contained most primary-vaccination clones again (about 95% CD4, 85% to 90% CD8).

Germline-derived CDR1 and CDR2 are MNHEY and SMNVEV (reference sequence). V shed 7 bases and J shed 4 bases, with 15 bases lying between them. CDR3 size: 14 residues. The V call is TRBV27, the J call TRBJ2-3; weak D call: TRBD2 (6 bases). This clonotype was sampled from a young man who received the YFV17D yellow fever vaccine. Specimen: CD8+ T cells sorted from PBMCs, collected on the day of the yellow fever booster vaccination. This CDR3 is CASMALAKPDTQYF. DNA of the CDR3: TGTGCCAGCATGGCCCTAGCGAAGCCAGATACGCAGTATTTT.